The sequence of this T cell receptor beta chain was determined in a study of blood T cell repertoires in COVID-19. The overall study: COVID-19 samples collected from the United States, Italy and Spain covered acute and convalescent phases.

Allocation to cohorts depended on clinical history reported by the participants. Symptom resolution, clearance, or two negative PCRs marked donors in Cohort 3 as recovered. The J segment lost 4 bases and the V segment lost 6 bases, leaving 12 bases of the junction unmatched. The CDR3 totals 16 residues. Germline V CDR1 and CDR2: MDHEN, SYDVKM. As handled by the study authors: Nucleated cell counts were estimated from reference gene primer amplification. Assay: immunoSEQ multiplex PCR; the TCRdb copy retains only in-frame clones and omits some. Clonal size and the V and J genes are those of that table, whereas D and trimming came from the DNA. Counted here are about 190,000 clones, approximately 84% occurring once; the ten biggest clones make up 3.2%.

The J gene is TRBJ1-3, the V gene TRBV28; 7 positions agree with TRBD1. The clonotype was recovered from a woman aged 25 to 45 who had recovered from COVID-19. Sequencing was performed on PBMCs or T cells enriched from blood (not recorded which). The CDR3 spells CASRSGGRTGGNTIYF. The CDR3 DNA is TGTGCCAGCAGGAGTGGGGGTCGGACAGGAGGAAACACCATATATTTT.